This T cell receptor beta chain was identified during a study of cytomegalovirus exposure and HLA in healthy donors. This clone has a handful of counts. What it recognizes is unknown. Study results and limitations: Certain indistinguishable V segments, among them TRBV6-2 and TRBV6-3, were excluded. Rare TCR sequences dominated, though some public TCRs recurred in many donors. Testing in vitro showed a few CMV-associated chains specific for CMV antigens.

Primers: 60 Vbeta forward and 13 Jbeta reverse. Assay used: immunoSEQ multiplex PCR; TCRdb lists only in-frame clones, some missing. The table has about 150,000 clones, under 70% seen once. Germline assignment: CDR1 SGHTA and CDR2 FQGTGA. The length of the CDR3 is 15 residues. V lost 5 bases to trimming and J lost 9 bases; unmatched junction nucleotides: 7. This receptor was taken from a man aged 25 to 45 in good health and CMV-seropositive. Sequencing was carried out using PBMCs. The chain joins TRBV7-3 to TRBJ1-6; 10 bases match TRBD1. Written as DNA, the CDR3 is TGTGCCAGCAGCGCTTCGGGACAGGGGACTTCACCCCTCCACTTT. Translating gives CASSASGQGTSPLHF.